The clone carrying this TCR beta chain was seen only once. Its matching antigen is unknown. These data originate in a study of vaccination effects on CD4 cells after COVID-19. Study-wide background: For each well, about 2 million PBMC were cultured with about 10 IU/ml IL-2 and about 11 ug/ml peptides.

The V and J ends lost 1 base and 8 bases, in that order; junction bases with no gene match: 10. The V gene's germline CDR1 is LGHNA and CDR2 YSLEER. There are 16 residues in the CDR3. Cultured cells yielded isolated CD4+ T cells after around 10 days. Participants were given two doses of BNT162b2 or mRNA-1273 vaccine. Previously uninfected by SARS-CoV-2, the vaccine recipients also showed negative nucleocapsid antibodies. TCRdb keeps only in-frame clones here, not all; method: immunoSEQ multiplex PCR. Of around 66,000 clones listed, over 70% are singletons. This chain connects TRBV4-3 to TRBJ1-3; 8 nucleotides align to TRBD1. The material was CD4+ T cells from PBMCs cultured without peptide, obtained after COVID-19 vaccination. This clonotype originated in a human donor who received a COVID-19 vaccine. The CDR3 region is CASSQGRRQGQDTIYF. CDR3 nucleotides: TGCGCCAGCAGCCAAGGTAGACGACAGGGGCAGGACACCATATATTTT.